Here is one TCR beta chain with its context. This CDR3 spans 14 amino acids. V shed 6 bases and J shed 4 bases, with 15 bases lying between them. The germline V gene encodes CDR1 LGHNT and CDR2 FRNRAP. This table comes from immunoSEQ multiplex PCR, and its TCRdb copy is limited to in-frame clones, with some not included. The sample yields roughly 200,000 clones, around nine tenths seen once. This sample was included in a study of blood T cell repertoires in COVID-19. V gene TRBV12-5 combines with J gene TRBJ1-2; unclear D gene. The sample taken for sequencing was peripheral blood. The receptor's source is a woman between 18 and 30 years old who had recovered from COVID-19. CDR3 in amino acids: CASGPPGSVYGYTF. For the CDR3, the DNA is TGTGCTAGTGGCCCACCCGGTTCGGTCTATGGCTACACCTTC.